Sequencing of this T cell receptor beta chain was carried out in a study of blood T cell repertoires in COVID-19. The wider study: In each case, the material was cDNA or gDNA derived from T cells, B-cell-depleted T cells, or PBMCs.

The CDR3 is 16 amino acids. The V end was cut by 1 base, the J end by 7 bases, with 16 bases between. The germline gives CDR1 LGHDT, CDR2 YNNKEL (reference sequence). Authors' methods: Scientists estimated how many nucleated cells there were by amplifying reference gene primers. Profiling relied on immunoSEQ multiplex PCR, and the TCRdb table lists in-frame clones only, not all of them. V, J and clone size are taken as reported in that table, and D and trimming were inferred from the DNA itself. The data contain some 330,000 clones, about nine tenths of them singletons. This sequence joins TRBV3-1 (or the pseudogene TRBV3-2) and TRBJ2-2; D gene ambiguous. Sequencing was done on a sample of peripheral blood. The sequence came from a woman aged 25 to 39 with COVID-19, enrolled during active disease. CDR3 residues: CASSQADRGFSGELFF. The DNA of the CDR3 is TGTGCCAGCAGCCAAGCCGATCGCGGCTTCAGCGGGGAGCTGTTTTTT.